The source of this T cell receptor beta chain is a study of monozygotic twins with inflammatory bowel disease (dated 2019 in TCRdb). In terms of the full investigation: A total of 28 monozygotic twin pairs were included in the full study, comprising nine German pairs (four IBD-concordant, five IBD-discordant) and 19 IBD-discordant Danish pairs. Each individual had, on average, about 151 000 unique TCRalpha sequences and 181 000 unique TCRbeta sequences available for analysis. Within discordant pairs, disease-associated traits were sought mainly by comparing IBD patients with their genetically identical healthy co-twins.

An approximately 2.5 ml peripheral blood sample was drawn into PAXgene tubes per donor and stored at -80°C. Total RNA was isolated from whole blood with the PAXgene blood miRNA kit on an automated QIAcube, without T cell sorting. Deep TCRalpha and TCRbeta repertoire profiling with unique molecular barcoding was performed on peripheral blood of monozygotic twin pairs concordant or discordant for inflammatory bowel disease. For every twin pair, smoking habits were documented, and each individual was categorised as a current, former or never smoker. Study-level results and caveats: Measured by the inverse Simpson index, TCRbeta repertoire diversity was lower in IBD patients than in their healthy co-twins. The results gave no support for a single strong signal or clonotype linked to IBD. Repertoire similarity did not differ between concordant and discordant twins, which could be due to limited statistical power. Fewer clonotypes were shared with other individuals by IBD patients than by healthy twins, most markedly in patients showing signs of disease activity. Distinction between different T cell subtypes could not be achieved in the analysis. Because patients received different immunosuppressive treatments, the repertoires may have picked up extra background noise and variability between individuals.

Comment on this clonotype: Its binding antigen is unknown.

The protocol used for the library was 5' RACE. Preparation of each TCR library used approximately 3,700 ng of total RNA. For each sample, cDNA synthesis with SMARTScribe reverse transcriptase was split into eight separate reactions. During cDNA synthesis, unique molecular identifiers containing a 6-nucleotide sample barcode were introduced by template switching. Two nested PCRs of about 17 and 10 cycles amplified the TCRalpha and TCRbeta cDNA, and bead purification followed each PCR. Before amplification, the cDNA was both treated with uracil DNA-glycosylase and purified with the QIAquick PCR purification kit. The second PCR added Illumina TruSeq-compatible adapters along with sample-specific barcodes. TapeStation and Qubit were used to check library quality and concentration, and 4 to 6 ng of each library went into the pool. The pooled libraries were sequenced with 2 x 100 bp reads and custom sequencing primers on an Illumina HiSeq2500 single-index Rapid Run. As for how the authors treated the data: PCR and sequencing errors were corrected by UMI-based consensus assembly using MiGEC version 1.2.6. V(D)J alignment, clonotype assembly and CDR3 extraction were performed with MiXCR version 2.1.1. To normalise gene usage, clonotype sharing and MAIT/NKT TCR abundance, the analysis used the top 1000, 10 000 and 20 000 clonotypes per sample. After downsampling to 27 000 UMIs, diversity was calculated as the inverse Simpson index using the vegan R package. Paired Mann-Whitney U tests were applied to discordant twin pairs, with Benjamini-Hochberg correction for multiple testing. Each entry corresponds to one CDR3 protein sequence from reads that TCRdb reprocessed, and DNA is not given. The V and J calls and clone size are TCRdb's, not the authors'. The sample's records list approximately 390,000 distinct CDR3 sequences. The top ten clones comprise roughly 2.5% of the sample.

The CDR3 spans 12 residues, from the cysteine through the phenylalanine. No DNA accompanies this entry. CDR1 MNHNS and CDR2 SASEGT were looked up in the germline V gene. Sequenced input: blood. The receptor chain draws on TRBV6-1 and TRBJ1-5; with no DNA, the TCRdb D assignment of TRBD1 cannot be verified. The source of this sequence is a human donor with ulcerative colitis or Crohn's disease, or a healthy co-twin of an affected twin (not recorded which). The CDR3: CASMRALEPQHF.